These 32 T cell receptor beta chains share one sample of origin, sequenced in a study of blood T cell repertoires in COVID-19. Sequenced by immunoSEQ multiplex PCR; TCRdb stores in-frame clones only, minus some. This table holds 270,000 or so clones, more than 65% found once. The sequenced sample consisted of peripheral blood. These TCRs come from a woman in her late teens or twenties with acute or convalescent COVID-19.

This clone appeared a single time. The rearrangement uses TRBV7-2 and TRBJ2-3; possible D gene TRBD2, 6 bases. The CDR3 runs to 15 residues. Between the trimmed V and J ends, which lost 2 bases and 6 bases, there was a span of 15 bases. The germline CDR1 and CDR2 sequences are SGHTA and FQGNSA. The CDR3 sequence is CASSLWVGGSDTQYF. The DNA of the CDR3 is TGTGCCAGCAGCTTATGGGTGGGAGGTTCGGATACGCAGTATTTT.

This clone has just a few counts. This sequence joins TRBV5-1 and TRBJ2-7; a weak D match, TRBD1 (5 bases). CDR3 length: 13 residues. V lost 2 bases and J lost 5, with 11 bases in between. CDR1 SGHRS and CDR2 YFSETQ come from the germline V gene. The CDR3 sequence is CASSFQGGHEQYF. CDR3 DNA: TGCGCCAGCAGCTTCCAGGGTGGGCACGAGCAGTACTTC.

The V call is TRBV5-4, the J call TRBJ2-7; 7 bases match TRBD2. This CDR3 region has 13 residues. Germline assignment: CDR1 SGHNT and CDR2 YYREEE (reference sequence). The junction had 8 bases not matched to a gene; V was cut back by 9 bases and J by 2 bases. The CDR3 bases are TGTGCCACCTCACGTAGCGGGCCCTACGAGCAGTACTTC. Amino acids: CATSRSGPYEQYF. Combining the CDR3 with reference TRBV5-4 and TRBJ2-7 gives the whole variable domain ETGVTQSPTHLIKTRGQQVTLRCSSQSGHNTVSWYQQALGQGPQFIFQYYREEENGRGNFPPRFSGLQFPNYSSELNVNALELDDSALYLCATSRSGPYEQYFGPGTRLTVT.

In its sample, this clone was seen a few times. The genes are TRBV27 and TRBJ2-3; D not resolved. The V end was cut by 3 bases, the J end by 2 bases, with 9 bases between. This CDR3 contains 14 residues. CDR1 MNHEY and CDR2 SMNVEV come from the germline V gene (reference sequence). CDR3 coding DNA: TGTGCCAGCAGTTTTCGCGTTCTCACAGATACGCAGTATTTT. Protein product: CASSFRVLTDTQYF.

The chain has TRBV4-1 and TRBJ1-1; the D gene is possibly TRBD1 (5 bases). CDR1 MGHRA and CDR2 YSYEKL come from the germline V gene. V lost 1 base and J 4 bases, leaving 13 bases between the germline ends. The CDR3 covers 15 residues. The CDR3 DNA follows: TGCGCCAGCAGCCAAGCTAGGGGTGGGGTCACTGAAGCTTTCTTT. It yields the protein CASSQARGGVTEAFF.

The chain joins TRBV28 to TRBJ1-5, with 7 bases that match TRBD1. CDR3 size: 14 residues. Germline V gene lookup returns CDR1 MDHEN and CDR2 SYDVKM. Trimming took 6 bases from V and 9 from J; bases not matched to a gene: 11. In DNA form, the CDR3 reads TGTGCCAGCAGCCCCCAGACAGGGACGAGGCCCCAGCATTTT. Protein: CASSPQTGTRPQHF.

The CDR3 region has the DNA TGTGCCAGCAGCCCTTCATTAGCGGAACAAGAGACCCAGTACTTC. Encoded protein: CASSPSLAEQETQYF. The rearrangement joins TRBV3-1 (or the pseudogene TRBV3-2) to TRBJ2-5; D possibly corresponds to TRBD2 (6 bases). Germline V gene lookup returns CDR1 LGHDT and CDR2 YNNKEL (reference sequence). The length of the CDR3 is 15 residues. The V end was cut by 4 bases, the J end by 2 bases, with 14 bases between.

About this clone: Other DNA sequences in this specimen translate into the identical CDR3. This chain uses TRBV7-2 with TRBJ2-5; tentatively, D is TRBD1 (6 bases). The V and J ends lost 4 bases and 1 base respectively, with 7 bases between them. CDR3 length: 13 amino acids. CDR1 is SGHTA, CDR2 FQGNSA, per germline. CDR3 sequence (DNA): TGTGCCAGCAGCTACAGGGTCCAAGAGACCCAGTACTTC. Protein sequence: CASSYRVQETQYF. The whole variable domain, filled in from reference TRBV7-2 and TRBJ2-5, reads GAGVSQSPSNKVTEKGKDVELRCDPISGHTALYWYRQSLGQGLEFLIYFQGNSAPDKSGLPSDRFSAERTGGSVSTLTIQRTQQEDSAVYLCASSYRVQETQYFGPGTRLLVL.

As concerns this clone: This sample also contains other DNA sequences that code for the same CDR3. This chain links TRBV28 with TRBJ2-7, with 8 bases fitting TRBD2. With 1 base clipped from V and 4 bases from J, the junction kept 6 bases outside the gene matches. This CDR3 has 15 amino acids. Looked up from germline, CDR1 is MDHEN and CDR2 is SYDVKM. CDR3 protein: CASSLSVAGGYEQYF. CDR3 bases: TGTGCCAGCAGTTTATCCGTGGCGGGGGGTTACGAGCAGTACTTC.

Comments on this clone: The sample contains more than one DNA sequence encoding this CDR3. The chain employs TRBV7-2 and TRBJ2-7, with TRBD2 matching over 9 bases. Germline V gives CDR1 SGHTA, CDR2 FQGNSA. CDR3 length: 14 amino acids. Trimming at V came to 5 bases and at J to 4 bases, leaving 6 bases not matched to a gene. The DNA for the CDR3 is TGTGCCAGCAGCCCCGGGCTAGCGGGATACGAGCAGTACTTC. Its translation is CASSPGLAGYEQYF.

The rearrangement joins TRBV30 to TRBJ2-1; D is perhaps TRBD1 (5 bases). Trimming shortened V by 0 bases and J by 6 bases, and 6 bases separated the two germline ends. The CDR3 covers 12 residues. The germline V gene has CDR1 GTSNPN and CDR2 SVGIG (reference sequence). This CDR3 is CAWSVGANEQFF. The CDR3 DNA sequence: TGTGCCTGGAGTGTTGGGGCCAATGAGCAGTTCTTC. Looking up the rest from reference TRBV30 and TRBJ2-1 gives the full variable domain: SQTIHQWPATLVQPVGSPLSLECTVEGTSNPNLYWYRQAAGRGLQLLFYSVGIGQISSEVPQNLSASRPQDRQFILSSKKLLLSDSGFYLCAWSVGANEQFFGPGTRLTVL.

The V gene is TRBV13, the J gene TRBJ2-3, with no clear D. The CDR3 has 13 amino acids. V was cut by 3 bases and J by 2 bases, with 6 bases left in between. Per the germline V gene, CDR1 is PRHDT and CDR2 is FYEKMQ (reference sequence). CDR3 amino acids: CASSLVLTDTQYF. In nucleotides, the CDR3 is TGTGCCAGCAGCTTGGTACTCACAGATACGCAGTATTTT.

On this clone: A read error may account for a junction end that differs from germline. The chain has TRBV11-3 and TRBJ2-1; 10 bases agree with TRBD2. The germline V gene has CDR1 SGHNT and CDR2 YENEEA. The CDR3 is made up of 15 amino acids. CDR3 sequence reads: CASSLALAGVGEQLF. The CDR3 bases are TGTGCCAGCAGCTTAGCGCTAGCGGGAGTCGGTGAGCAGCTCTTC.

This clone has a handful of counts. This rearrangement joins TRBV12-5 to TRBJ2-2, with unresolved D. The CDR3 totals 17 residues. Trimming removed 0 bases at V and 4 bases at J, with 15 bases between. Germline V CDR1 and CDR2: LGHNT, FRNRAP. CDR3 sequence reads: CASGLVTVGLATGELFF. The CDR3 nucleotides are TGTGCTAGTGGTTTGGTAACAGTTGGGCTTGCCACCGGGGAGCTGTTTTTT. The complete variable domain, with remaining parts taken from reference TRBV12-5 and TRBJ2-2, reads DARVTQTPRHKVTEMGQEVTMRCQPILGHNTVFWYRQTMMQGLELLAYFRNRAPLDDSGMPKDRFSAEMPDATLATLKIQPSEPRDSAVYFCASGLVTVGLATGELFFGEGSRLTVL.

V and J are TRBV28 and TRBJ2-7; 9 bases are a match to TRBD1. This CDR3 comprises 14 residues. Germline values: CDR1 MDHEN, CDR2 SYDVKM. V dropped 6 bases and J dropped 4; count of bases not matched to a gene: 7. The CDR3 reads CASRTGQGIYEQYF. The DNA for the CDR3 is TGTGCCAGCAGAACGGGACAGGGTATATACGAGCAGTACTTC.

V and J are TRBV7-9 and TRBJ2-1, with D perhaps matching TRBD2 (6 bases). The ends were cut back, 2 bases at V and 6 bases at J, with 14 bases in the middle. Per the germline V gene, CDR1 is SEHNR and CDR2 is FQNEAQ (reference sequence). The CDR3 loop spans 15 amino acids. The CDR3 loop is CASSLISGFRNEQFF. For the CDR3, the DNA is TGTGCCAGCAGCTTAATTAGCGGTTTCCGCAATGAGCAGTTCTTC.

The rearrangement uses TRBV19 and TRBJ2-7; 9 positions agree with TRBD1. Trimming removed 4 bases from V and 0 bases from J; junction bases left unmatched: 10. The CDR3 has 17 residues. Germline CDR1 LNHDA, CDR2 SQIVND (reference sequence). The CDR3 nucleotides read TGTGCCAGTAGTACCGTAGGAGGGACAGGGATCTCCTACGAGCAGTACTTC. Residues: CASSTVGGTGISYEQYF.

This sequence joins TRBV9 and TRBJ2-7; 7 bases agree with TRBD2. Germline values: CDR1 SGDLS, CDR2 YYNGEE. There are 14 residues in the CDR3. The ends lost 0 bases at V and 2 bases at J; junction bases unmatched: 2. CDR3 bases: TGTGCCAGCAGCGTAGGGGAGGGTCCCTACGAGCAGTACTTC. This sequence encodes CASSVGEGPYEQYF.

The CDR3 loop reads CATSGLAGMADTQYF. In nucleotides, the CDR3 is TGTGCCACCTCCGGACTAGCGGGGATGGCAGATACGCAGTATTTT. The chain carries TRBV18 and TRBJ2-3; 12 bases fit TRBD2. There are 15 residues in the CDR3. Trimming at V came to 10 bases and at J to 4 bases, leaving 9 bases not matched to a gene. Germline CDR1 reads KGHSH; CDR2 reads LQKENI.

The chain employs TRBV7-9 and TRBJ1-5; TRBD1 aligns across 7 bases. This CDR3 has 15 amino acids. The V gene's germline CDR1 is SEHNR and CDR2 FQNEAQ (reference sequence). V shed 5 bases and J 4 bases; nucleotides not matched to a gene: 8. The CDR3 spells CASSKTGAPNQPQHF. In nucleotides, the CDR3 is TGTGCCAGCAGCAAAACAGGGGCCCCAAATCAGCCCCAGCATTTT.

This chain links TRBV6-1 with TRBJ2-5; TRBD2 aligns across 11 bases. This CDR3 region has 16 residues. V was clipped by 4 bases and J by 1 base; unmatched bases: 5. Looked up from germline, CDR1 is MNHNS and CDR2 is SASEGT. CDR3 protein: CASSGRLAGPQETQYF. The CDR3 DNA reads TGTGCCAGCAGTGGTCGACTAGCGGGGCCCCAAGAGACCCAGTACTTC.

This clone has only one observation. The rearrangement joins TRBV27 to TRBJ2-4; 8 bases fit TRBD1. Germline V gene lookup returns CDR1 MNHEY and CDR2 SMNVEV (reference sequence). J lost 7 bases, V lost 5 bases, and 4 bases had no gene match. This CDR3 is 13 amino acids long. CDR3 sequence reads: CASSKQGDNIQYF. In DNA form, the CDR3 reads TGTGCCAGCAGTAAACAGGGGGACAACATTCAGTACTTC.

The chain has TRBV27 and TRBJ2-7; TRBD1 aligns across 9 bases. CDR3 length: 15 amino acids. V was pared by 0 bases and J by 6 bases, with 6 bases of the junction left unmatched. Germline V gene data show CDR1 as MNHEY and CDR2 as SMNVEV (reference sequence). The CDR3 DNA reads TGTGCCAGCAGTTTATCCGGGACAGGGATACTCGAGCAGTACTTC. It yields the protein CASSLSGTGILEQYF.

This clone was seen a single time. J is TRBJ2-1 and V is TRBV3-1 (or the pseudogene TRBV3-2), with a weak D call TRBD1 (6 bases). From germline, CDR1 is LGHDT and CDR2 YNNKEL (reference sequence). Trimming pared 6 bases from V and 3 bases from J, leaving 15 bases between. The CDR3 is 15 amino acids. The CDR3 here is CASSLTGHGYNEQFF. The CDR3 DNA is TGTGCCAGCAGTCTTACAGGGCACGGCTACAATGAGCAGTTCTTC.

This clone was seen only a few times. The chain employs TRBV7-6 and TRBJ1-1; TRBD1 agrees at 9 bases. V shed 4 bases, J shed 6 bases, and the junction held 3 bases outside the gene matches. The CDR3 is 13 amino acids. Per the germline V gene, CDR1 is SGHVS and CDR2 is FNYEAQ. The CDR3 is CASSSRQGAEAFF. The CDR3, as DNA: TGTGCCAGCAGCTCAAGACAGGGGGCTGAAGCTTTCTTT.

The V call is TRBV27, the J call TRBJ2-7; D is undetermined. The V gene lost 6 bases and the J gene lost 1 base, with 13 bases spanning the gap. Germline V gene lookup returns CDR1 MNHEY and CDR2 SMNVEV (reference sequence). This CDR3 has 14 amino acids. The CDR3 region has the DNA TGTGCCAGCAGCCTTACTGGGCCGTCCTACGAGCAGTACTTC. It yields the protein CASSLTGPSYEQYF.

The chain recombines TRBV5-1 with TRBJ2-7; TRBD1 aligns across 10 bases. The CDR3 length is 14 residues. V lost 4 bases and J lost 6; bases outside the gene matches: 7. CDR1 is SGHRS, CDR2 YFSETQ, per germline. CDR3 in DNA: TGCGCCAGCAGCACCGGGACAGGGGTAACCGAGCAGTACTTC. Translating gives CASSTGTGVTEQYF.

This chain joins TRBV1 and TRBJ1-5; the table's D gene call, TRBD1, was not cross checked with the DNA. TRBV1 is a listed pseudogene. The CDR3 spans 16 residues. CDR3 nucleotides: TGCACCAGCAGCCACTCCAGACAGACTAGCAATCAGCCCCAGCATTTT. As protein: CTSSHSRQTSNQPQHF.

This clone showed up just a few times. This sequence joins TRBV14 and TRBJ2-7; 9 bases align to TRBD2. The CDR3 loop spans 19 amino acids. Germline assignment: CDR1 SGHDN and CDR2 FVKESK. V was clipped by 0 bases and J by 0 bases; unmatched bases: 12. CDR3 nucleotide sequence: TGTGCCAGCAGCCAAGATCGAGGGCTAGCGGGGTCGAGCTCCTACGAGCAGTACTTC. It is translated as CASSQDRGLAGSSSYEQYF.

This clone was found a few times. The chain couples TRBV28 to TRBJ1-3; 10 bases map to TRBD1. J gave up 3 bases and V 4 bases, and 12 bases lay outside the gene matches. Germline CDR1 is MDHEN and CDR2 is SYDVKM. CDR3 length: 18 amino acids. CDR3 region: CASSSQHPGQGIGNTIYF. The CDR3 DNA reads TGTGCCAGCAGTTCACAACACCCGGGACAGGGGATTGGAAACACCATATATTTT.

The chain has TRBV5-1 and TRBJ2-7; TRBD1 matches at 8 bases. The CDR3 has 15 residues. Germline assignment: CDR1 SGHRS and CDR2 YFSETQ. J was trimmed by 2 bases and V by 0 bases; bases with no gene match: 4. DNA of the CDR3: TGCGCCAGCAGCTTGGGAGACAGGGGCGCCTACGAGCAGTACTTC. Its protein product is CASSLGDRGAYEQYF.

The rearrangement joins TRBV19 to TRBJ2-1; 8 bases map to TRBD2. The CDR3 is made up of 12 amino acids. From germline, CDR1 is LNHDA and CDR2 SQIVND (reference sequence). Trimming removed 7 bases from V and 12 bases from J; junction bases left unmatched: 8. CDR3 DNA sequence: TGTGCCAGTACGGGAGGGACCCTCGGGCAGTTCTTC. Protein: CASTGGTLGQFF. The full variable domain, with the rest looked up from reference TRBV19 and TRBJ2-1, is DGGITQSPKYLFRKEGQNVTLSCEQNLNHDAMYWYRQDPGQGLRLIYYSQIVNDFQKGDIAEGYSVSREKKESFPLTVTSAQKNPTAFYLCASTGGTLGQFFGPGTRLTVL.